The 24 T cell receptor beta chains listed next were all sequenced from one sample in a study of shared clonotypes between healthy human individuals. The method was immunoSEQ multiplex PCR; TCRdb's version includes in-frame clones alone and lacks a portion of them. The data hold millions of clones, with approximately 94% observed a single time. Positive CCR7 selection of CD45RO-negative cells yielded the naive CD8 cells, and terminally differentiated effector memory CD45RA+ cells were excluded. The specimen sequenced was naive CD8+ T cells sorted from blood. The receptors originated from a man aged 18 to 30 in good health.

The genes are TRBV5-4 and TRBJ2-7, with D tentatively TRBD2 (5 bases). CDR1 is SGHNT, CDR2 YYREEE, per germline (reference sequence). V gave up 0 bases and J gave up 2 bases, with 9 bases separating them. The CDR3 extends over 14 amino acids. The DNA of the CDR3 is TGTGCCAGCAGCTTGGTGGACTTGGCCTACGAGCAGTACTTC. As protein: CASSLVDLAYEQYF. Full variable domain (outside the CDR3, taken from reference TRBV5-4 and TRBJ2-7): ETGVTQSPTHLIKTRGQQVTLRCSSQSGHNTVSWYQQALGQGPQFIFQYYREEENGRGNFPPRFSGLQFPNYSSELNVNALELDDSALYLCASSLVDLAYEQYFGPGTRLTVT.

To note about this clone: The sample contains more than one DNA sequence encoding this CDR3. V gene TRBV7-6 combines with J gene TRBJ2-6, with D uncertain. The CDR3 consists of 15 residues. CDR1 is SGHVS and CDR2 is FNYEAQ in the germline V gene. V was pared by 1 base and J by 1 base, with 5 bases between. CDR3 protein: CASSLVGSGANVLTF. CDR3 DNA sequence: TGTGCCAGCAGCTTAGTCGGGTCTGGGGCCAACGTCCTGACTTTC.

Comments on this clone: Other DNA variants within this sample encode the same CDR3. The rearrangement uses TRBV27 and TRBJ2-7; D is undetermined. The CDR3 is 14 residues long. Germline V gene data show CDR1 as MNHEY and CDR2 as SMNVEV (reference sequence). V lost 3 bases, J lost 2 bases, and 11 bases lay in between. DNA of the CDR3: TGTGCCAGCAGTTTTGGCGGACCTACCTACGAGCAGTACTTC. Translation: CASSFGGPTYEQYF.

The V and J genes are TRBV7-3 and TRBJ1-2; TRBD1 matches at 7 bases. Germline lookup yields CDR1 SGHTA and CDR2 FQGTGA. This CDR3 is built from 14 residues. V lost 5 bases, J lost 4 bases, and 7 bases stayed unmatched. The CDR3 spells CASSPTGEGYGYTF. The CDR3 DNA is TGTGCCAGCAGCCCCACAGGGGAAGGCTATGGCTACACCTTC.

The chain carries TRBV4-2 and TRBJ1-4, with a tentative D call TRBD1 (5 bases). CDR1 LGHNA and CDR2 YNFKEQ come from the germline V gene. Trimming left V 3 bases short and J 7 bases short, with 15 bases between. The CDR3 consists of 15 residues. CDR3 nucleotide sequence: TGTGCCAGCAGCCAGCCCCGGGACTGGGGTGAAAAACTGTTTTTT. Translated, it gives CASSQPRDWGEKLFF.

The chain uses TRBV6-1 and TRBJ1-5; D not resolved. Trimming removed 2 bases at V and 0 bases at J, with 8 bases between. Germline V gene lookup returns CDR1 MNHNS and CDR2 SASEGT. The CDR3 covers 15 residues. CDR3 residues: CASSEWKDSNQPQHF. CDR3 nucleotides: TGTGCCAGCAGTGAATGGAAAGATAGCAATCAGCCCCAGCATTTT.

This clone was detected once. This CDR3 is CASSPGEDEQFF. The CDR3 DNA reads TGTGCCAGCTCCCCAGGGGAGGATGAGCAGTTCTTC. This chain links TRBV7-3 with TRBJ2-1; D tentatively reads TRBD1 or TRBD2 (6 bases each). CDR1 is SGHTA, CDR2 FQGTGA, per germline. The CDR3 totals 12 residues. Trimming removed 8 bases from V and 8 bases from J, with 13 bases in between.

This chain links TRBV9 with TRBJ2-3; a weak D match, TRBD1 (5 bases). Trimming stripped 2 bases from V and 3 bases from J, with 13 bases between. The CDR3 spans 15 residues. Germline lookup yields CDR1 SGDLS and CDR2 YYNGEE. The CDR3, as DNA: TGTGCCAGCAGCGTTGCAGGGCCAGGGACAGATACGCAGTATTTT. This translates into CASSVAGPGTDTQYF.

This clone was recorded once. J is TRBJ2-7 and V is TRBV4-1, with 7 bases identical to TRBD2. V lost 0 bases, J lost 2 bases, and 1 base stayed unmatched. The CDR3 is 14 amino acids. The germline V gene has CDR1 MGHRA and CDR2 YSYEKL. For the CDR3, the DNA is TGCGCCAGCAGCCAAGAGGCGGGAGCCTACGAGCAGTACTTC. This encodes CASSQEAGAYEQYF.

The chain carries TRBV19 and TRBJ2-1; weak D call: TRBD2 (5 bases). There are 13 residues in the CDR3. The germline V and J ends were trimmed by 1 base and 6 bases, with 7 bases remaining between them. From germline, CDR1 is LNHDA and CDR2 SQIVND (reference sequence). The CDR3 reads CASSIGGPNEQFF. The CDR3 bases are TGTGCCAGTAGTATAGGCGGGCCCAATGAGCAGTTCTTC.

This chain connects TRBV27 to TRBJ2-5; D is possibly TRBD1 (10 bases). Germline CDR1 MNHEY, CDR2 SMNVEV (reference sequence). The CDR3 has 20 amino acids. V lost 3 bases and J lost 2, with 28 bases in between. The CDR3 nucleotides are TGTGCCAGCAGTTTTATTGGGACAGGGGTCAGCGGGAGGCCGCAAGAGACCCAGTACTTC. It codes for CASSFIGTGVSGRPQETQYF.

The chain couples TRBV13 to TRBJ1-4, with a possible D match to TRBD1 (6 bases). V shed 0 bases and J shed 7 bases, with 15 bases lying between them. Germline values: CDR1 PRHDT, CDR2 FYEKMQ (reference sequence). The CDR3 is 16 residues long. CDR3 residues: CASSLGGGPPGEKLFF. The CDR3 DNA reads as TGTGCCAGCAGCTTAGGCGGGGGCCCCCCAGGTGAAAAACTGTTTTTT.

J is TRBJ2-7 and V is TRBV4-1; TRBD2 is a possible D gene (6 bases). V lost 4 bases, J lost 5 bases, and 18 bases lay in between. This CDR3 has 15 amino acids. Germline CDR1 is MGHRA and CDR2 is YSYEKL. The CDR3 sequence: CASSPSAGKENEQYF. The CDR3 DNA follows: TGCGCCAGCAGCCCGAGTGCGGGGAAGGAGAACGAGCAGTACTTC.

The chain employs TRBV30 and TRBJ2-7; no definite D call. V was pared by 3 bases and J by 3 bases, with 9 bases between. The germline V gene has CDR1 GTSNPN and CDR2 SVGIG (reference sequence). CDR3 size: 12 residues. In nucleotides, the CDR3 is TGTGCCTGGAGGATCGGCGTCTACGAGCAGTACTTC. This gives the protein CAWRIGVYEQYF.

V is TRBV19 and J is TRBJ2-7; weak D call: TRBD2 (5 bases). Germline assignment: CDR1 LNHDA and CDR2 SQIVND (reference sequence). Deletions cut 3 bases from V and 3 bases from J, with 15 bases between. The CDR3 has 15 amino acids. This CDR3 is CASSISLEGLYEQYF. CDR3 DNA sequence: TGTGCCAGTAGTATCTCACTAGAAGGTCTCTACGAGCAGTACTTC.

V and J are TRBV10-1 and TRBJ2-7, with 10 bases matching TRBD1. CDR3 length equals 15 residues. CDR1 and CDR2 (germline): WNHNN, SYGVQD (reference sequence). Losses at the gene ends were 2 bases for V and 3 bases for J; bases not matched to a gene: 4. The CDR3 here is CASSEAGTGDYEQYF. The CDR3 DNA sequence: TGCGCCAGCAGTGAGGCCGGGACAGGGGACTACGAGCAGTACTTC.

The chain joins TRBV5-1 to TRBJ2-3; 13 bases are a match to TRBD2. Germline values: CDR1 SGHRS, CDR2 YFSETQ. J gave up 5 bases and V 4 bases, and 7 bases lay outside the gene matches. The CDR3 totals 16 residues. CDR3 nucleotide sequence: TGCGCCAGCAGCGTCACTAGCGGGGGGGCCGGAGATACGCAGTATTTT. This sequence encodes CASSVTSGGAGDTQYF.

In this sample, this clone turned up once. The rearrangement links TRBV7-9 to TRBJ2-1; 10 bases map to TRBD2. This CDR3 spans 14 amino acids. With 2 bases clipped from V and 7 bases from J, the junction kept 2 bases outside the gene matches. Germline V CDR1 and CDR2: SEHNR, FQNEAQ (reference sequence). The CDR3 is CASSLLLAGNEQFF. CDR3 coding DNA: TGTGCCAGCAGCTTACTACTAGCGGGGAATGAGCAGTTCTTC.

The rearrangement links TRBV5-4 to TRBJ1-1; D remains ambiguous. Trimming stripped 2 bases from V and 6 bases from J, with 8 bases between. This CDR3 has 12 residues. Germline assignment: CDR1 SGHNT and CDR2 YYREEE (reference sequence). Here the CDR3 DNA reads TGTGCCAGCAGCTTCTCAGGCTCTGAAGCTTTCTTT. Translation gives CASSFSGSEAFF.

A remark on this clone: The sample carries other DNA sequences with the same CDR3. The chain recombines TRBV5-6 with TRBJ1-5; D may be TRBD1 (5 bases). Per the germline V gene, CDR1 is SGHDT and CDR2 is YYEEEE. V shed 2 bases and J shed 2 bases, with 11 bases lying between them. This CDR3 region has 15 residues. CDR3 bases: TGTGCCAGCAGCTTCGGGGGGATGGGCAATCAGCCCCAGCATTTT. As protein: CASSFGGMGNQPQHF.

The chain joins TRBV6-1 to TRBJ1-1; 8 nucleotides agree with TRBD1. The CDR3 contains 17 residues. Germline V gives CDR1 MNHNS, CDR2 SASEGT. Unmatched junction bases numbered 14, after V lost 1 base and J lost 7 bases. In DNA, the CDR3 is TGTGCCAGCAGTGAAGGCCACCCCTGGACAGGGATTAATGAAGCTTTCTTT. Translating it yields CASSEGHPWTGINEAFF.

The V call is TRBV7-9, the J call TRBJ2-2, with 8 nucleotides matching TRBD1. The CDR3 covers 15 residues. From germline, CDR1 is SEHNR and CDR2 FQNEAQ (reference sequence). Trimming removed 5 bases from V and 4 bases from J; junction bases left unmatched: 6. The chain's CDR3 is CASSPDTGGTGELFF. In nucleotides, the CDR3 is TGTGCCAGCAGCCCCGACACAGGGGGCACCGGGGAGCTGTTTTTT.

The chain carries TRBV4-3 and TRBJ2-2, with D perhaps matching TRBD2 (6 bases). Germline CDR1 is LGHNA and CDR2 is YSLEER. The CDR3 totals 19 residues. Trimming removed 4 bases from V and 0 bases from J, with 21 bases in between. The CDR3 nucleotides read TGCGCCAGCAGCCCGACTACGGGGGACCTGGAGGCGAACACCGGGGAGCTGTTTTTT. This gives the protein CASSPTTGDLEANTGELFF.

The V call is TRBV5-1, the J call TRBJ2-2; D uncertain. Germline CDR1 and CDR2: SGHRS and YFSETQ. The ends were cut back, 8 bases at V and 1 base at J, with 21 bases in the middle. The CDR3 is 17 amino acids. This chain's CDR3 is CARSRSGPHRNTGELFF. The CDR3 coding sequence is TGCGCCAGAAGCAGATCGGGCCCACACCGGAACACCGGGGAGCTGTTTTTT.